A single sample gave rise to the 12 T cell receptor beta chains below, sequenced in a study of T-cell memory formation after mild COVID-19. Via MiXCR, TCRdb re-called the 5' RACE reads, giving one row per CDR3 protein. This sample yields about 290,000 distinct CDR3 sequences, of which more than 15% are seen a single time; around a fifth belongs to the top ten. The material sequenced was PBMCs or a T cell subset sorted from them (not recorded which). These receptors all come from a man between 18 and 35 years old who had mild COVID-19 (a few samples of this study predate the infection). Cell type and time point are not known.

Many counts were recorded for this clonotype. The chain joins TRBV5-1 to TRBJ2-2; D not certain. The V gene's germline CDR1 is SGHRS and CDR2 YFSETQ. Between the trimmed V and J ends, which lost 1 base and 0 bases, there was a span of 10 bases. The CDR3 sequence is 16 residues long. The DNA for the CDR3 is TGCGCCAGCAGCTTGAACAGCCCTTCGAACACCGGGGAGCTGTTTTTT. Its translation is CASSLNSPSNTGELFF.

This clonotype has more than one count but fewer than ten. This chain uses TRBV7-2 with TRBJ2-1; 8 bases agree with TRBD2. Per the germline V gene, CDR1 is SGHTA and CDR2 is FQGNSA. The CDR3 totals 16 residues. V lost 1 base to trimming and J lost 4 bases; unmatched junction nucleotides: 6. The chain's CDR3 is CASSLGAGGGYNEQFF. CDR3 nucleotides: TGTGCCAGCAGCTTAGGGGCTGGCGGGGGGTACAATGAGCAGTTCTTC.

This clonotype came up a few times. The chain uses TRBV7-2 and TRBJ2-3, with TRBD2 identical over 7 bases. This CDR3 has 13 residues. Trimming at V came to 5 bases and at J to 12 bases, leaving 11 bases not matched to a gene. Looked up from germline, CDR1 is SGHTA and CDR2 is FQGNSA. The CDR3 sequence is CASSPGGGSVQYF. The CDR3 region has the DNA TGTGCCAGCAGCCCGGGGGGAGGGTCGGTTCAGTATTTT.

V usage is TRBV20-1 and J usage is TRBJ1-1; 8 nucleotides line up with TRBD1. This CDR3 is built from 13 residues. Germline-derived CDR1 and CDR2 are DFQATT and SNEGSKA (reference sequence). V trimming: 2 bases; J trimming: 2 bases; junction bases outside the gene matches: 1. CDR3 in amino acids: CSARPGGNTEAFF. In nucleotides, the CDR3 is TGCAGTGCTAGACCAGGGGGCAACACTGAAGCTTTCTTT.

This chain joins TRBV27 and TRBJ1-6; D ambiguous. The CDR3 runs to 14 residues. Germline V lookup: CDR1 MNHEY, CDR2 SMNVEV (reference sequence). V was trimmed by 6 bases and J by 7 bases, leaving 13 bases between them. The CDR3 DNA is TGTGCCAGCAGCGCCCGACGGATAAATTCACCCCTCCACTTT. Translated: CASSARRINSPLHF.

This clonotype was seen at least ten times. The chain carries TRBV4-3 and TRBJ2-1; 7 bases line up with TRBD2. Germline CDR1 and CDR2: LGHNA and YSLEER. The CDR3 covers 14 residues. The V segment lost 2 bases and the J segment 7 bases; nucleotides outside the gene matches: 5. CDR3 bases: TGCGCCAGCAGCCAACTTAACGGGGGGAATGAGCAGTTCTTC. The encoded protein is CASSQLNGGNEQFF.

The J gene is TRBJ2-4, the V gene TRBV7-2; 8 bases agree with TRBD2. This CDR3 has 15 amino acids. In germline, CDR1 is SGHTA, CDR2 FQGNSA. V was clipped by 2 bases and J by 6 bases; unmatched bases: 6. The CDR3 DNA is TGTGCCAGCAGCTTACGGACTAGCTTGATAAACATTCAGTACTTC. Protein product: CASSLRTSLINIQYF.

The V gene is TRBV4-3, the J gene TRBJ2-3, with TRBD2 identical over 7 bases. Germline V gives CDR1 LGHNA, CDR2 YSLEER. The V and J ends lost 0 bases and 1 base, in that order; junction bases with no gene match: 10. There are 18 residues in the CDR3. The CDR3 reads CASSQEAQRGLGTDTQYF. The CDR3 DNA follows: TGCGCCAGCAGCCAAGAGGCTCAGCGGGGACTTGGCACAGATACGCAGTATTTT.

V gene TRBV5-1 combines with J gene TRBJ2-3, with D perhaps given as TRBD1 or TRBD2 (5 bases each). Germline loops: CDR1 SGHRS, CDR2 YFSETQ. Trimming took off 4 bases at V and 4 bases at J, with 13 bases between the two ends. The CDR3 is made up of 14 amino acids. CDR3: CASSGQGVADTQYF. As DNA, the CDR3 is TGCGCCAGCAGCGGCCAGGGAGTGGCAGATACGCAGTATTTT.

V usage is TRBV29-1 and J usage is TRBJ2-3; D possibly corresponds to TRBD2 (6 bases). Germline V lookup: CDR1 SQVTM, CDR2 ANQGSEA. Trimming cost V 4 bases and J 2 bases, with 13 bases left between them. The CDR3 extends over 14 amino acids. The CDR3 region is CSVGVTGVTDTQYF. The CDR3 region has the DNA TGCAGCGTTGGCGTGACGGGGGTCACAGATACGCAGTATTTT.

This clonotype was counted many times. The chain is built from TRBV6-2 or TRBV6-3 and TRBJ2-1; D may be TRBD2 (6 bases). Trimming left V 0 bases short and J 3 bases short, with 15 bases between. This CDR3 spans 17 amino acids. The germline V gene has CDR1 MNHEY and CDR2 SVGEGT. CDR3 protein: CASSYSPPGGVYNEQFF. The CDR3 DNA reads as TGTGCCAGCAGTTACTCTCCCCCCGGAGGGGTCTACAATGAGCAGTTCTTC.

This chain joins TRBV7-9 and TRBJ2-6; 10 nucleotides agree with TRBD1. Germline CDR1 SEHNR, CDR2 FQNEAQ (reference sequence). The CDR3 consists of 18 residues. J was trimmed by 1 base and V by 5 bases; bases with no gene match: 8. This CDR3 reads CASSRGGQGNSGANVLTF. The CDR3 coding sequence is TGTGCCAGCAGCCGAGGGGGACAGGGGAATTCTGGGGCCAACGTCCTGACTTTC. The full variable domain, with the rest looked up from reference TRBV7-9 and TRBJ2-6, is DTGVSQNPRHKITKRGQNVTFRCDPISEHNRLYWYRQTLGQGPEFLTYFQNEAQLEKSRLLSDRFSAERPKGSFSTLEIQRTEQGDSAMYLCASSRGGQGNSGANVLTFGAGSRLTVL.